This paragraph reports one T cell receptor (beta chain). This record belongs to a study of Tregs in tolerant kidney transplant recipients. TCRdb keeps only in-frame clones here, not all; method: immunoSEQ multiplex PCR. The sample yields 50,000 to 75,000 clones, 75% to 90% seen once. Unstimulated Tregs (CD4+CD25+CD127-) and CD4+CD25- non-Tregs were sorted from PBMCs. Trimming shortened V by 0 bases and J by 3 bases, and 5 bases separated the two germline ends. This CDR3 has 13 residues. Germline lookup yields CDR1 MNHEY and CDR2 SVGAGI. The genes are TRBV6-5 and TRBJ1-2; D might be TRBD1 (5 bases). Sequenced material: Tregs from blood, taken before the transplant. The receptor was derived from a human donor who received a combined kidney and bone marrow transplant. This CDR3 is CASSYSTDYGYTF. CDR3 bases: TGTGCCAGCAGTTACTCGACAGACTATGGCTACACCTTC.